Following are 23 T cell receptor beta chains from one sample sequenced in a study of blood T cell repertoires in COVID-19. Profiling relied on immunoSEQ multiplex PCR, and the TCRdb table lists in-frame clones only, not all of them. The top ten hold about 2.2% of the sample, which has under 300,000 clones, roughly 90% seen once. Source material: peripheral blood. The receptor set was obtained from a man aged 25-40 years who had recovered from COVID-19.

The gene calls are TRBV5-5 and TRBJ2-5; TRBD1 agrees at 8 bases. The CDR3 spans 13 residues. Germline CDR1 is SGHKS and CDR2 is YYEKEE (reference sequence). With 4 bases clipped from V and 4 bases from J, the junction kept 3 bases outside the gene matches. This chain's CDR3 is CASSQTGGETQYF. CDR3 in DNA: TGTGCCAGCAGCCAAACAGGGGGAGAGACCCAGTACTTC.

This chain links TRBV5-1 with TRBJ2-3, with 10 nucleotides matching TRBD2. Trimming took 5 bases from V and 6 from J; bases not matched to a gene: 15. Germline V gives CDR1 SGHRS, CDR2 YFSETQ. This CDR3 has 17 residues. CDR3 DNA sequence: TGCGCCAGCAGAATAGAGCGGGGGGGCCGATCCGCGGATACGCAGTATTTT. Translating it yields CASRIERGGRSADTQYF. Combining the CDR3 with reference TRBV5-1 and TRBJ2-3 gives the whole variable domain KAGVTQTPRYLIKTRGQQVTLSCSPISGHRSVSWYQQTPGQGLQFLFEYFSETQRNKGNFPGRFSGRQFSNSRSEMNVSTLELGDSALYLCASRIERGGRSADTQYFGPGTRLTVL.

The chain has TRBV6-7 and TRBJ1-6, with D unclear. TRBV6-7 is classed as an ORF, of uncertain function. V gave up 4 bases and J gave up 7 bases, with 11 bases separating them. This CDR3 is 14 amino acids long. CDR3 region: CASSFRENNSPLHF. The CDR3 coding sequence is TGTGCCAGCAGTTTCCGGGAAAACAATTCACCCCTCCACTTT.

V gene TRBV4-3 combines with J gene TRBJ2-5, with 8 bases aligning to TRBD2. The V gene's germline CDR1 is LGHNA and CDR2 YSLEER. The CDR3 covers 14 residues. After removal of 4 bases from V and 5 bases from J, the junction contained 6 bases not matched to a gene. This CDR3 is CASSLTAGAETQYF. The CDR3 bases are TGCGCCAGCAGCCTGACAGCGGGGGCGGAGACCCAGTACTTC.

In its sample, this clone was seen a few times. The rearrangement uses TRBV7-2 and TRBJ2-5, with D unresolved. The CDR3 length is 12 residues. CDR1 and CDR2 from the germline V gene are SGHTA and FQGNSA. V was cut by 1 base and J by 9 bases, with 9 bases left in between. The CDR3 is CASSLELRSQYF. CDR3 DNA sequence: TGTGCCAGCAGCTTAGAGCTGAGGTCCCAGTACTTC.

V is TRBV7-7 and J is TRBJ1-1, with 8 bases that match TRBD1. The V gene's germline CDR1 is SSHAT and CDR2 FNYEAQ (reference sequence). The CDR3 has 16 amino acids. V shed 0 bases, J shed 0 bases, and the junction held 3 bases outside the gene matches. CDR3 loop: CASSLAEDRVNTEAFF. In DNA, the CDR3 is TGTGCCAGCAGCTTAGCGGAGGACAGGGTGAACACTGAAGCTTTCTTT.

The chain carries TRBV18 and TRBJ1-1; 8 bases are shared with TRBD1. Germline CDR1 reads KGHSH; CDR2 reads LQKENI. The ends lost 3 bases at V and 1 base at J; junction bases unmatched: 4. CDR3 size: 15 residues. The CDR3 loop is CASSPGQGWNTEAFF. The DNA for the CDR3 is TGTGCCAGCTCACCCGGACAGGGCTGGAACACTGAAGCTTTCTTT.

The chain combines TRBV5-1 with TRBJ2-2; TRBD1 matches 7 bases. Germline CDR1 reads SGHRS; CDR2 reads YFSETQ. This CDR3 contains 16 residues. V lost 1 base and J lost 0; bases outside the gene matches: 3. The CDR3 region is CASSLRQGSNTGELFF. CDR3 DNA sequence: TGCGCCAGCAGCTTGAGACAGGGATCGAACACCGGGGAGCTGTTTTTT.

This CDR3 is CASSLERDGTDTQYF. The CDR3 DNA sequence: TGTGCCAGCAGCTTGGAGAGGGATGGGACAGATACGCAGTATTTT. The rearrangement joins TRBV5-6 to TRBJ2-3, with a tentative D call TRBD2 (5 bases). V was pared by 0 bases and J by 3 bases, with 11 bases between. Per the germline V gene, CDR1 is SGHDT and CDR2 is YYEEEE. The CDR3 runs to 15 residues. Complete variable domain (other parts from reference TRBV5-6 and TRBJ2-3): DAGVTQSPTHLIKTRGQQVTLRCSPKSGHDTVSWYQQALGQGPQFIFQYYEEEERQRGNFPDRFSGHQFPNYSSELNVNALLLGDSALYLCASSLERDGTDTQYFGPGTRLTVL.

The genes are TRBV18 and TRBJ1-4; 9 nucleotides align to TRBD1. This CDR3 spans 15 amino acids. J was trimmed by 8 bases and V by 3 bases; bases with no gene match: 7. The germline V gene has CDR1 KGHSH and CDR2 LQKENI. The CDR3 DNA reads as TGTGCCAGCTCACCCGATGGACAGGGGACGGAAAAACTGTTTTTT. It translates to CASSPDGQGTEKLFF.

The chain joins TRBV12-3 or TRBV12-4 to TRBJ1-2; D might be TRBD1 (6 bases). V was clipped by 3 bases and J by 4 bases, with 9 bases between them. The CDR3 consists of 13 residues. CDR3 bases: TGTGCCAGCAGTTTTCGGACAGCCTATGGCTACACCTTC. It is translated as CASSFRTAYGYTF.

This chain joins TRBV2 and TRBJ2-2; the D gene is possibly TRBD2 (5 bases). The CDR3 has 18 residues. Per germline, CDR1 SNHLY and CDR2 FYNNEI. Deletions cut 6 bases from V and 2 bases from J, with 22 bases between. DNA for the CDR3: TGTGCCAGCAGGGAGGCGGGCTTCTATGTGCCAAACACCGGGGAGCTGTTTTTT. The encoded protein is CASREAGFYVPNTGELFF. Supplemented by reference TRBV2 and TRBJ2-2, the full variable domain reads EPEVTQTPSHQVTQMGQEVILRCVPISNHLYFYWYRQILGQKVEFLVSFYNNEISEKSEIFDDQFSVERPDGSNFTLKIRSTKLEDSAMYFCASREAGFYVPNTGELFFGEGSRLTVL.

The V gene is TRBV18, the J gene TRBJ2-2; 11 nucleotides match TRBD2. The length of the CDR3 is 16 residues. CDR1 KGHSH and CDR2 LQKENI come from the germline V gene. Losses at the gene ends were 6 bases for V and 3 bases for J; bases not matched to a gene: 6. CDR3 coding DNA: TGTGCCAGCTCCCCTCGACTAGCGGGGTACACCGGGGAGCTGTTTTTT. Its protein is CASSPRLAGYTGELFF. Full variable domain (remainder filled in from reference TRBV18 and TRBJ2-2): NAGVMQNPRHLVRRRGQEARLRCSPMKGHSHVYWYRQLPEEGLKFMVYLQKENIIDESGMPKERFSAEFPKEGPSILRIQQVVRGDSAAYFCASSPRLAGYTGELFFGEGSRLTVL.

This rearrangement joins TRBV27 to TRBJ2-2, with a weak D call TRBD1 (6 bases). The V end was cut by 6 bases, the J end by 6 bases, with 8 bases between. The CDR3 loop spans 12 amino acids. The germline V gene encodes CDR1 MNHEY and CDR2 SMNVEV (reference sequence). CDR3 amino acids: CASSHRAGELFF. DNA of the CDR3: TGTGCCAGCAGCCACAGGGCCGGGGAGCTGTTTTTT.

V usage is TRBV6-5 and J usage is TRBJ2-7; the match to TRBD1 covers 7 bases. The CDR3 is 13 residues long. CDR1 is MNHEY and CDR2 is SVGAGI in the germline V gene. The V gene end was trimmed by 4 bases and the J gene end by 6 bases; junction bases not matched to a gene: 6. The CDR3 loop reads CASSFGQVGEQYF. The CDR3 coding sequence is TGTGCCAGCAGTTTCGGACAGGTTGGCGAGCAGTACTTC.

The rearrangement links TRBV19 to TRBJ2-1; the D is unclear. The length of the CDR3 is 15 residues. Trimming pared 3 bases from V and 0 bases from J, leaving 9 bases between. Germline CDR1 and CDR2: LNHDA and SQIVND (reference sequence). The CDR3 DNA follows: TGTGCCAGTAGTATCGGTAGAAGCTCCTACAATGAGCAGTTCTTC. Translated: CASSIGRSSYNEQFF.

The chain combines TRBV6-2 or TRBV6-3 with TRBJ1-2; TRBD1 matches 9 bases. The CDR3 contains 16 residues. V trimming: 5 bases; J trimming: 6 bases; junction bases outside the gene matches: 13. Germline CDR1 MNHEY, CDR2 SVGEGT. CDR3 in DNA: TGTGCCAGCAGTCAAACCCTACAGGGGGCACGCAATGGCTACACCTTC. Its protein product is CASSQTLQGARNGYTF.

The CDR3 bases are TGTGCCAGCAGCGTTGGTGGACTTAACCAAGAGACCCAGTACTTC. Residues: CASSVGGLNQETQYF. V is TRBV11-3 and J is TRBJ2-5; D may be TRBD2 (5 bases). V gave up 5 bases and J gave up 0 bases, with 13 bases separating them. The germline V gene encodes CDR1 SGHNT and CDR2 YENEEA. The CDR3 has 15 amino acids.

The rearrangement links TRBV6-2 or TRBV6-3 to TRBJ2-1, with a possible D match to TRBD2 (5 bases). The V end was cut by 6 bases, the J end by 4 bases, with 13 bases between. There are 14 residues in the CDR3. Germline CDR1 is MNHEY and CDR2 is SVGEGT. The CDR3 region has the DNA TGTGCCAGCAGCCGCAGCCGGGGTTACAATGAGCAGTTCTTC. Protein sequence: CASSRSRGYNEQFF.

As DNA, the CDR3 is TGTGCCAGCAGTTTATGGTCGGGGAATCAGCCCCAGCATTTT. It encodes CASSLWSGNQPQHF. This chain joins TRBV27 and TRBJ1-5, with D unclear. Trimming left V 1 base short and J 4 bases short, with 8 bases between. The CDR3 runs 14 residues. Looked up from germline, CDR1 is MNHEY and CDR2 is SMNVEV (reference sequence).

The chain has TRBV12-3 or TRBV12-4 and TRBJ1-1; TRBD1 might be the D (5 bases). V lost 2 bases and J lost 4, with 8 bases in between. The CDR3 covers 13 residues. CDR3 residues: CASSLWGGTEAFF. In nucleotides, the CDR3 is TGTGCCAGCAGTTTATGGGGGGGCACTGAAGCTTTCTTT.

The chain combines TRBV15 with TRBJ2-7, with 10 bases matching TRBD2. The CDR3 contains 17 residues. Germline V gene lookup returns CDR1 LNHNV and CDR2 YYDKDF (reference sequence). Trimming at V came to 1 base and at J to 0 bases, leaving 6 bases not matched to a gene. CDR3 protein: CATSRGGSGGLSYEQYF. The CDR3 region has the DNA TGTGCCACCAGCAGAGGGGGTAGCGGGGGGCTCTCCTACGAGCAGTACTTC.

The chain employs TRBV5-6 and TRBJ2-5, with a weak D call TRBD1 (5 bases). Germline CDR1 and CDR2: SGHDT and YYEEEE. The ends were cut back, 2 bases at V and 4 bases at J, with 12 bases in the middle. CDR3 size: 14 residues. The CDR3 sequence: CASSLQGVGETQYF. DNA of the CDR3: TGTGCCAGCAGCTTACAAGGGGTGGGAGAGACCCAGTACTTC. The whole variable domain, remainder taken from reference TRBV5-6 and TRBJ2-5, is DAGVTQSPTHLIKTRGQQVTLRCSPKSGHDTVSWYQQALGQGPQFIFQYYEEEERQRGNFPDRFSGHQFPNYSSELNVNALLLGDSALYLCASSLQGVGETQYFGPGTRLLVL.